This T cell receptor beta chain stems from a study of T cells in Graves' hyperthyroidism and ophthalmopathy. About the study: Prior to any treatment, at the point of initial diagnosis, peripheral blood was collected.

This CDR3 has 14 amino acids. Germline values: CDR1 LNHDA, CDR2 SQIVND (reference sequence). V lost 5 bases and J 6 bases, leaving 14 bases between the germline ends. Amplification yielded TCR beta CDR3 regions, with RNA transcripts as the source. The study used the HTBI primer set for a first-round RT-PCR of the TCR CDR3. Each CDR3 protein is one row after TCRdb ran MiXCR on the multiplex PCR reads. The sample holds hundreds of thousands of distinct CDR3 sequences; about 38% are singletons and the top ten take 8.9%. This clonotype was observed at least ten times. Source material: blood. The sequence came from a man in his late teens or twenties with Graves' hyperthyroidism. The genes are TRBV19 and TRBJ1-5; D is perhaps TRBD1 (5 bases). CDR3 region: CASSAQGRSQPQHF. Written as DNA, the CDR3 is TGTGCCAGTAGTGCGCAGGGACGGAGTCAGCCCCAGCATTTT.